This TCR beta chain was identified in a study of blood T cell repertoires in COVID-19. Study as a whole: PBMCs, B-cell-depleted T cells, or T cells were the source of the cDNA or gDNA that made up the material.

Trimming left V 3 bases short and J 5 bases short, with 14 bases between. CDR3 length equals 14 residues. Germline V gives CDR1 SGHTA, CDR2 FQGNSA. Original processing notes: Researchers report that nucleated cell counts were estimated from reference gene primer amplification. TCRdb's table, derived via immunoSEQ multiplex PCR, lists solely in-frame clones and lacks some. Clone size and V and J calls were adopted from that table, with D and trimming inferred from the DNA. The sample shows roughly 40,000 clones, roughly 86% of them seen only once. This TCR came from a man between 65 and 80 years old with acute or convalescent COVID-19. Material: peripheral blood. This chain uses TRBV7-2 with TRBJ2-7; weak D call: TRBD1 (5 bases). CDR3 region: CASSFNRGSDEQYF. CDR3 DNA: TGTGCCAGCAGCTTTAATAGGGGATCTGACGAGCAGTACTTC.